This paragraph reports one TCR beta chain. Its antigen is still unknown. Per-base quality was not reported, and no clone a single base away is much larger than it. This specimen comes from a study of blood T cells in healthy people across ages (dated by TCRdb to the mid-2010s). About the study as a whole: In model experiments, roughly one uniquely barcoded TCR beta cDNA molecule per two T cells was captured by template switching. The donors were split into four age groups: young (average around 15 years), middle-aged (about 40), aged (about 62) and long-lived (roughly 88). Age-related changes in TCR beta repertoire diversity were measured in the study by deep sequencing normalized with unique cDNA molecular identifiers. The study analyzed two additional independent replicas of 1 million unique cDNA reads from the same blood draw for two donors, one aged 18 to 29 and one aged 80 or older. What the authors observed across the whole study: Estimates of total diversity based on one million sequenced T cells were regarded as lower bounds and as underestimates. Because the CMV infection status of the donors was unknown, age-related changes in expanded clonotypes may potentially have been confounded. A strong correlation was found between observed TCR beta diversity and the percentage of naive T cells measured by flow cytometry. As age increased, observed TCR beta diversity per million T cells dropped in a roughly linear way, and a significant reduction was already evident by age 40. Compared with the aged group, more naive CD4+ T cells, fewer expanded clones and increased TCR diversity were shown by the long-lived group, suggesting age selection. Because profiling used bulk unsorted PBMCs, naive and antigen-experienced compartments could not be compared conclusively.

The library was prepared using 5' RACE. The sequencer listed for this sample is Illumina HiSeq 2500. A second PCR of roughly 7 to 12 cycles was run with a J-beta primer mix and a sample-barcoded 5' primer. A unique molecular identifier was introduced onto each TCR beta cDNA molecule by a template-switch 5' adaptor carrying 12 random nucleotides. Each sample yielded at least 2.5 million CDR3-containing paired-end reads. First-strand cDNA was synthesized from all RNA with the Mint cDNA synthesis kit, primed by a TRBC-specific oligonucleotide. Following uracil-DNA glycosylase treatment, a first 18-cycle PCR with universal primers M1SS and BC2_uni_R was performed on all cDNA. The study's own analysis went as follows. Normalization of each sample was performed by random selection of 1 million high-quality reads, each carrying a distinct molecular identifier. Instead of being binned into consensus sequences, reads that shared molecular identifiers were thrown out. MiTCR, run with a Q25 quality threshold and the strictest error-elimination algorithm, handled CDR3 identification, clonotype clustering and error correction. A nonparametric unseen species model using Euler transformation provided a lower-bound estimate of total TCR beta diversity. The raw public data were reprocessed by TCRdb itself: fastp quality trimming at Q25, MiXCR clonotype calling, in-frame beta chains only. When rows share a CDR3 protein, they turn into one entry using the most common DNA and genes. TCRdb's processing, not the authors', yielded these V and J calls. Within this sample are about 560,000 distinct CDR3 sequences, with about 25% of them counted one time only. The ten largest make up approximately 3.6% of the sample.

Donors were a few dozen systemically healthy Caucasian individuals from Russia aged roughly 6 to 90 years. Each donor gave about 9.2 milliliters of peripheral blood, drawn into EDTA-treated Vacutainer tubes. PBMCs were isolated by Ficoll-Paque density-gradient centrifugation, with at least 6 million obtained per sample. Total RNA was extracted from PBMCs with Trizol reagent, with at least 6 micrograms obtained per sample. The percentages of naive CD45RAhigh/CD27high T cells were determined by flow cytometry on a PBMC aliquot from every donor. From a lookup of the germline V gene, CDR1 and CDR2 are MNHNS and SASEGT. V loses 0 bases of germline sequence and J loses 2 bases, and the interval between the two ends is 5 bases. Counted from cysteine to phenylalanine, this CDR3 has 13 amino acids. The DNA shown is the 39-base CDR3, in frame from base 1. The same sample was also used in a study of T cells of mothers and their children. The second publication reports: Nine systemically healthy Caucasian individuals, comprising three mothers and their six children, were included as donors. cDNA synthesis used all of the extracted RNA, with roughly 1.5 ug of RNA in each 15 ul reaction. In the second PCR, sample barcodes and 2-4 random nucleotides were introduced via the M1S primer. Over 9.5 million TCR beta CDR3 reads came from each mother, compared with approximately 2.8 million reads from each child. Thymic selection similarly shapes TCR recombination output in related and unrelated pairs, with minor effect from inherited differences. Related mother-child pairs always showed normalized repertoire overlap that was slightly higher than in unrelated mother-child pairs, though the difference was never significant. No persistent microchimeric T cell clones were found, with a detection sensitivity of approximately 100 clones per million clonotypes. To look for features that set related mother-child pairs apart from unrelated individuals, the researchers ran deep NGS to compare the TCR beta repertoires of mothers and children. The mean age was roughly 40 +/- 4 years for the mothers and approximately 11 +/- 4 years for the children. Libraries were sequenced on Illumina HiSeq 2000 with 100+100 nt paired-end reads after adapter ligation with NEBNext reagents. To prevent cross-contamination, the mother and child libraries were prepared a month apart and were sequenced in separate runs. Between roughly 500,000 and 2,300,000 distinct TCR beta clonotypes were identified per donor. Naive TCR beta clonotypes were estimated from low-frequency clonotypes matched to each donor's FACS-determined naive share, without sorting.

The sequence joins TRBV6-1 to TRBJ2-7; the D gene cannot be resolved reliably. Sequencing input: blood. The sequence came from a boy between 2 and 10 years old in good health. The CDR3 is CASSEAGPYEQYF. Here is the DNA: TGTGCCAGCAGTGAAGCAGGCCCCTACGAGCAGTACTTC.